The 9 T cell receptor beta chains given below trace back to one sample, sequenced in a study of blood T cell repertoires in COVID-19. Profiled with immunoSEQ multiplex PCR; TCRdb holds only in-frame clones, not every one. Counted here are 160,000 or so clones, approximately 81% occurring once; the ten biggest clones make up approximately 1%. Sequenced input: peripheral blood. The receptors come from a man in his forties or fifties with acute or convalescent COVID-19.

As DNA, the CDR3 is TGTGCCAGCAGTCCATCCAAGGCGGGTAACACTGAAGCTTTCTTT. Its protein is CASSPSKAGNTEAFF. This chain joins TRBV28 and TRBJ1-1, with unresolved D. Germline-derived CDR1 and CDR2 are MDHEN and SYDVKM. The CDR3 has 15 residues. V lost 5 bases to trimming and J lost 2 bases, with 15 bases between them.

This rearrangement joins TRBV11-3 to TRBJ2-1, with 10 bases aligning to TRBD2. The CDR3 covers 14 residues. Trimming took 3 bases from V and 10 from J; bases not matched to a gene: 6. In germline, CDR1 is SGHNT, CDR2 YENEEA. CDR3 loop: CASSFSGGAGEQFF. Written as DNA, the CDR3 is TGTGCCAGCAGCTTCAGCGGGGGGGCCGGAGAGCAGTTCTTC.

The V gene is TRBV6-1, the J gene TRBJ1-6; 7 nucleotides line up with TRBD1. Unmatched junction bases numbered 8, after V lost 7 bases and J lost 5 bases. The CDR3 sequence is 15 residues long. Germline assignment: CDR1 MNHNS and CDR2 SASEGT. CDR3 bases: TGTGCCAGCAAACCAGGGGACAGCGATAATTCACCCCTCCACTTT. Encoded protein: CASKPGDSDNSPLHF.

The CDR3 region has the DNA TGTGCCAGCAGCCCCCCAGCGACTGGAAACACCATATATTTT. Its protein is CASSPPATGNTIYF. The V and J genes are TRBV25-1 and TRBJ1-3; no clear D. Germline V lookup: CDR1 MGHDK, CDR2 SYGVNS. The CDR3 runs 14 residues. With 6 bases removed from V and 2 bases from J, the gap between germline ends came to 11 bases.

J is TRBJ1-2 and V is TRBV28, with 8 positions matching TRBD1. Looked up from germline, CDR1 is MDHEN and CDR2 is SYDVKM. CDR3 length equals 15 residues. J gave up 3 bases and V 6 bases, and 9 bases lay outside the gene matches. CDR3 sequence: CASSSGTGRDYGYTF. DNA of the CDR3: TGTGCCAGCAGCTCAGGGACAGGAAGGGACTATGGCTACACCTTC.

The rearrangement joins TRBV19 to TRBJ1-2; 7 nucleotides match TRBD1. The CDR3 totals 12 residues. From germline, CDR1 is LNHDA and CDR2 SQIVND (reference sequence). The junction had 1 base not matched to a gene; V was cut back by 2 bases and J by 7 bases. The CDR3 loop reads CASSIKGAGYTF. For the CDR3, the DNA is TGTGCCAGTAGTATAAAGGGGGCTGGCTACACCTTC.

The chain couples TRBV9 to TRBJ2-3, with 14 bases lining up with TRBD2. Trimming took 5 bases from V and 4 from J; bases not matched to a gene: 3. CDR1 is SGDLS and CDR2 is YYNGEE in the germline V gene. The CDR3 has 15 residues. Here the CDR3 DNA reads TGTGCCAGCAGGGGGACTAGCGGGGGAGCAGATACGCAGTATTTT. It is translated as CASRGTSGGADTQYF.

This rearrangement joins TRBV27 to TRBJ1-2; 7 nucleotides match TRBD1. Germline lookup yields CDR1 MNHEY and CDR2 SMNVEV (reference sequence). The CDR3 length is 14 residues. V was clipped by 2 bases and J by 7 bases; unmatched bases: 7. The CDR3 DNA is TGTGCCAGCAGTTTACGAGGGGGCGAGGGTGGCTACACCTTC. Translation: CASSLRGGEGGYTF.

This clone appeared once. The CDR3 nucleotides read TGCGCCAGCAGCTTGGGAGGGGGAGCAAACAATGAGCAGTTCTTC. Amino acid sequence: CASSLGGGANNEQFF. The rearrangement links TRBV5-1 to TRBJ2-1, with D possibly matching TRBD1 (6 bases). In germline, CDR1 is SGHRS, CDR2 YFSETQ. This CDR3 has 15 residues. With 0 bases removed from V and 5 bases from J, the gap between germline ends came to 12 bases.